These 18 T cell receptor beta chains came from one sample sequenced in a study of T cell clones after liver transplantation. TCRdb's table, derived via immunoSEQ multiplex PCR, lists solely in-frame clones and lacks some. The sample lists some 110,000 clones; 80% to 85% were seen once. The sequenced sample was CD4+ T cells from blood, obtained before liver transplant. These receptors were collected from a human donor who received a liver transplant.

The CDR3, as DNA: TGTGCCAGTAGTAGGAACCCGAGAGGGGGTGGTGGCTACACCTTC. It translates to CASSRNPRGGGGYTF. The chain recombines TRBV19 with TRBJ1-2; TRBD1 is a possible D gene (6 bases). The CDR3 contains 15 residues. CDR1 and CDR2 (germline): LNHDA, SQIVND (reference sequence). With 4 bases removed from V and 7 bases from J, the gap between germline ends came to 19 bases. Filled out from reference TRBV19 and TRBJ1-2, the complete variable domain reads DGGITQSPKYLFRKEGQNVTLSCEQNLNHDAMYWYRQDPGQGLRLIYYSQIVNDFQKGDIAEGYSVSREKKESFPLTVTSAQKNPTAFYLCASSRNPRGGGGYTFGSGTRLTVV.

This sequence joins TRBV7-8 and TRBJ2-1, with TRBD1 identical over 9 bases. The CDR3 covers 19 residues. Germline V gives CDR1 SGHVS, CDR2 FQNEAQ. Unmatched junction bases numbered 18, after V lost 0 bases and J lost 9 bases. The CDR3 loop is CASSLAAPGGQGRKGEQFF. The CDR3 DNA is TGTGCCAGCAGCTTAGCGGCCCCCGGGGGACAGGGAAGGAAAGGTGAGCAGTTCTTC.

This chain links TRBV6-5 with TRBJ2-7; perhaps D is TRBD1 or TRBD2 (5 bases each). V dropped 0 bases and J dropped 0 bases, with 12 bases sitting between them. The CDR3 contains 16 residues. Germline V gene data show CDR1 as MNHEY and CDR2 as SVGAGI. The CDR3 DNA follows: TGTGCCAGCAGTTACTCCCCGCCGGGGCCCTCCTACGAGCAGTACTTC. Amino acids: CASSYSPPGPSYEQYF.

The chain combines TRBV29-1 with TRBJ1-6; TRBD1 might be the D (5 bases). Trimming left V 6 bases short and J 9 bases short, with 12 bases between. Germline V gene sequence: CDR1 SQVTM, CDR2 ANQGSEA. This CDR3 contains 12 residues. In DNA, the CDR3 is TGCAGCGTCGGCTCGAGGGGTTCACCCCTCCACTTT. Its protein product is CSVGSRGSPLHF. The full variable domain, in which reference TRBV29-1 and TRBJ1-6 provide the parts outside the CDR3, is SAVISQKPSRDICQRGTSLTIQCQVDSQVTMMFWYRQQPGQSLTLIATANQGSEATYESGFVIDKFPISRPNLTFSTLTVSNMSPEDSSIYLCSVGSRGSPLHFGNGTRLTVT.

The V and J genes are TRBV11-3 and TRBJ2-7; D assignment may be TRBD1 or TRBD2 (5 bases each). The CDR3 extends over 15 amino acids. The V end lost 4 bases, the J end lost 2 bases, and 15 bases lay between the germline ends. The germline V gene has CDR1 SGHNT and CDR2 YENEEA. The CDR3 DNA reads TGTGCCAGCAGCTCTAGGGTGCAGGGAGCCTACGAGCAGTACTTC. Amino acid sequence: CASSSRVQGAYEQYF.

This chain links TRBV19 with TRBJ2-4; TRBD2 agrees at 9 bases. The V and J ends lost 5 bases and 0 bases, in that order; junction bases with no gene match: 5. CDR1 LNHDA and CDR2 SQIVND come from the germline V gene (reference sequence). The CDR3 extends over 16 amino acids. The CDR3: CASSGLAGRAKNIQYF. The CDR3 DNA follows: TGTGCCAGTAGTGGTCTAGCGGGAAGAGCCAAAAACATTCAGTACTTC.

This clone was detected once. This chain links TRBV6-1 with TRBJ1-1; no clear D gene. CDR1 is MNHNS and CDR2 is SASEGT in the germline V gene. This CDR3 has 14 residues. V lost 0 bases to trimming and J lost 11 bases, with 16 bases between them. CDR3 DNA: TGTGCCAGCAGTGAAGCGGGGTTTGGGCGAAGCGCTTTCTTT. Translation gives CASSEAGFGRSAFF.

About this clone: This specimen includes other DNA sequences encoding the same CDR3. The chain recombines TRBV19 with TRBJ1-1, with TRBD1 matching over 7 bases. Germline CDR1 is LNHDA and CDR2 is SQIVND (reference sequence). The J segment lost 1 base and the V segment lost 3 bases, leaving 5 bases of the junction unmatched. This CDR3 is 15 amino acids long. CDR3 residues: CASSINRGGNTEAFF. The CDR3, as DNA: TGTGCCAGTAGTATTAACAGGGGTGGGAACACTGAAGCTTTCTTT.

V is TRBV25-1 and J is TRBJ1-4, with 7 bases aligning to TRBD1. Germline V CDR1 and CDR2: MGHDK, SYGVNS. Unmatched junction bases numbered 4, after V lost 5 bases and J lost 4 bases. The CDR3 spans 14 residues. The CDR3 loop is CASSLDRDNEKLFF. The CDR3 nucleotides are TGTGCCAGCAGTCTCGACAGGGATAATGAAAAACTGTTTTTT.

Regarding this clone: Other DNA sequences from this sample encode an identical CDR3 as well. Written as DNA, the CDR3 is TGTGCCAGTAGTATTGGAGACAATGAGCAGTTCTTC. It is translated as CASSIGDNEQFF. The V and J genes are TRBV19 and TRBJ2-1; no reliable D call. The V gene lost 3 bases and the J gene lost 5 bases, with 5 bases spanning the gap. This CDR3 has 12 amino acids. Germline V CDR1 and CDR2: LNHDA, SQIVND (reference sequence).

This clone has a handful of counts. V is TRBV10-3 and J is TRBJ1-1; 8 bases are a match to TRBD1. Looked up from germline, CDR1 is ENHRY and CDR2 is SYGVKD. There are 13 residues in the CDR3. Trimming took 10 bases from V and 3 from J; bases not matched to a gene: 7. The CDR3 coding sequence is TGTGCCACCGGACAGGGAGAATACACTGAAGCTTTCTTT. Residues: CATGQGEYTEAFF.

The chain carries TRBV30 and TRBJ1-4; maybe TRBD1 (6 bases). V gave up 2 bases and J gave up 5 bases, with 9 bases separating them. Germline lookup yields CDR1 GTSNPN and CDR2 SVGIG (reference sequence). CDR3 length: 13 residues. The CDR3 region is CAWSLRGNEKLFF. The CDR3 DNA reads TGTGCCTGGAGTTTGAGGGGGAATGAAAAACTGTTTTTT.

This sequence joins TRBV5-1 and TRBJ1-4; possibly TRBD1 for D (5 bases). The V gene lost 1 base and the J gene lost 5 bases, with 9 bases spanning the gap. Germline lookup yields CDR1 SGHRS and CDR2 YFSETQ. The CDR3 contains 14 residues. The CDR3 reads CASSLSRANEKLFF. The CDR3 coding sequence is TGCGCCAGCAGCTTGTCCAGGGCAAATGAAAAACTGTTTTTT.

This chain uses TRBV20-1 with TRBJ2-3; no clear D. CDR1 and CDR2 (germline): DFQATT, SNEGSKA (reference sequence). V lost 2 bases, J lost 3 bases, and 3 bases lay in between. This CDR3 spans 11 amino acids. DNA for the CDR3: TGCAGTGCTAGATATACAGATACGCAGTATTTT. Its translation: CSARYTDTQYF.

The chain recombines TRBV5-1 with TRBJ2-2; TRBD2 is a possible D gene (6 bases). Trimming cost V 3 bases and J 6 bases, with 18 bases left between them. Per the germline V gene, CDR1 is SGHRS and CDR2 is YFSETQ. The CDR3 is made up of 16 amino acids. CDR3 nucleotides: TGCGCCAGCAGCTGGAAGGTAGCGGATCCACCCGGGGAGCTGTTTTTT. Translation: CASSWKVADPPGELFF.

The chain recombines TRBV6-5 with TRBJ2-7; the match to TRBD1 covers 9 bases. The CDR3 is 13 amino acids. Germline loops: CDR1 MNHEY, CDR2 SVGAGI. Losses at the gene ends were 6 bases for V and 2 bases for J; bases not matched to a gene: 2. DNA for the CDR3: TGTGCCAGCAGGACAGGGGGGACCTACGAGCAGTACTTC. Translation gives CASRTGGTYEQYF.

The rearrangement links TRBV7-2 to TRBJ2-3; D is undetermined. CDR1 and CDR2 (germline): SGHTA, FQGNSA. V was clipped by 5 bases and J by 2 bases, with 5 bases between them. CDR3 length: 12 amino acids. In nucleotides, the CDR3 is TGTGCCAGCAGCCCACCCACAGATACGCAGTATTTT. It specifies CASSPPTDTQYF.

The V and J genes are TRBV18 and TRBJ1-5, with a possible D match to TRBD1 (5 bases). The V gene lost 4 bases and the J gene lost 0 bases, with 16 bases spanning the gap. The CDR3 loop spans 17 amino acids. Per germline, CDR1 KGHSH and CDR2 LQKENI. The CDR3 is CASSQERQIYSNQPQHF. The CDR3 region has the DNA TGTGCCAGCTCACAGGAACGACAGATTTATAGCAATCAGCCCCAGCATTTT. The variable domain in full, with the rest retrieved from reference TRBV18 and TRBJ1-5, is NAGVMQNPRHLVRRRGQEARLRCSPMKGHSHVYWYRQLPEEGLKFMVYLQKENIIDESGMPKERFSAEFPKEGPSILRIQQVVRGDSAAYFCASSQERQIYSNQPQHFGDGTRLSIL.